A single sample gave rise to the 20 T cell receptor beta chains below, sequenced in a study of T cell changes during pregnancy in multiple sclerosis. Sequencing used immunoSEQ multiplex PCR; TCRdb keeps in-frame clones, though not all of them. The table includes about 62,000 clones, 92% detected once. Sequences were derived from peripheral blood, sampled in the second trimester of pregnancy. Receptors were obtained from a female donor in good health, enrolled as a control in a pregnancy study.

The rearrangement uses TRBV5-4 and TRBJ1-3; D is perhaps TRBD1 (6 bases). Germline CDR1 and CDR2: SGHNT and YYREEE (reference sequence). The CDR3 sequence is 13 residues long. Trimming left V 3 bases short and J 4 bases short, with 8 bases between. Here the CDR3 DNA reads TGTGCCAGCAGCTCCCAGGGGGGAAACACCATATATTTT. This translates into CASSSQGGNTIYF.

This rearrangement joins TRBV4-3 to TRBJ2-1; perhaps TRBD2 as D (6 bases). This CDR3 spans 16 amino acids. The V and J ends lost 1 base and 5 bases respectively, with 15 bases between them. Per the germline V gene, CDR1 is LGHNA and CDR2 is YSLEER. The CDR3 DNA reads TGCGCCAGCAGCCAAGTAAGCGGGCTGAATGACAATGAGCAGTTCTTC. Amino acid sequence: CASSQVSGLNDNEQFF.

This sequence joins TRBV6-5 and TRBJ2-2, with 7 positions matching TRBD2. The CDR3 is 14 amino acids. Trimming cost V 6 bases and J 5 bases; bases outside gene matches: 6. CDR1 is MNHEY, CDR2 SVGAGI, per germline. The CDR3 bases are TGTGCCAGCAGCTTTACTAGCGAAACCGGGGAGCTGTTTTTT. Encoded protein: CASSFTSETGELFF.

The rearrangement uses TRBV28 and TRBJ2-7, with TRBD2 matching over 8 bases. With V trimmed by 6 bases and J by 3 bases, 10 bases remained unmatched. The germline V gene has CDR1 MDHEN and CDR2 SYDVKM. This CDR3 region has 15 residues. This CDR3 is CASSQISGISYEQYF. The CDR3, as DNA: TGTGCCAGCAGCCAGATTAGCGGGATCAGCTACGAGCAGTACTTC.

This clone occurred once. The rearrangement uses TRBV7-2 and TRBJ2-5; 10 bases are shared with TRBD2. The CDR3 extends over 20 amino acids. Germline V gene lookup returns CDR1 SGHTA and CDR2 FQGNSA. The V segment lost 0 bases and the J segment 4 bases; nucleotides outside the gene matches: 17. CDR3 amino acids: CASSLALWLLAGALGETQYF. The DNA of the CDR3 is TGTGCCAGCAGCTTAGCGCTCTGGCTCCTAGCGGGAGCGTTAGGAGAGACCCAGTACTTC.

Written as DNA, the CDR3 is TGTGCCAGCAGCCGGGGTGGTTGGACAGGCGGCGAAAAACTGTTTTTT. It is translated as CASSRGGWTGGEKLFF. The chain uses TRBV7-9 and TRBJ1-4; 7 positions match TRBD1. This CDR3 has 16 residues. With 5 bases clipped from V and 8 bases from J, the junction kept 14 bases outside the gene matches. Germline V CDR1 and CDR2: SEHNR, FQNEAQ (reference sequence).

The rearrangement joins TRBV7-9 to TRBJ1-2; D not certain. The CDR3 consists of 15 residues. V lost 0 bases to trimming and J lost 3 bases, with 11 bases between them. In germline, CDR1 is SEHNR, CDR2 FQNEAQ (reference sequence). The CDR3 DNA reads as TGTGCCAGCAGCTTAGCGGTCCGGAGGGACTATGGCTACACCTTC. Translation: CASSLAVRRDYGYTF.

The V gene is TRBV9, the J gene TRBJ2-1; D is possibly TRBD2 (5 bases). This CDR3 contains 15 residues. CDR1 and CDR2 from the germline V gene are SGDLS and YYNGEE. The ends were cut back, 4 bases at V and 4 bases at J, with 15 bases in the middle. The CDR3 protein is CASSFGGSRYNEQFF. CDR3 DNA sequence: TGTGCCAGCAGCTTCGGAGGTAGCAGATACAATGAGCAGTTCTTC.

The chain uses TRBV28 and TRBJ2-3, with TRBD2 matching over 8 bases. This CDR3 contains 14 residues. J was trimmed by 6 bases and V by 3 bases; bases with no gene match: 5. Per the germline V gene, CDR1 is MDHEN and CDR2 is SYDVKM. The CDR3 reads CASSFSGSADTQYF. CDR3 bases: TGTGCCAGCAGTTTCAGCGGGAGCGCGGATACGCAGTATTTT.

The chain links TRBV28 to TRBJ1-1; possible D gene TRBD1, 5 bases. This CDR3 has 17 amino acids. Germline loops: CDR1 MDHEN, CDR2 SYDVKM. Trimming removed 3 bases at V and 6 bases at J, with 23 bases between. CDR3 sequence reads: CASSLTPWEGLVAEAFF. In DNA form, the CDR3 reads TGTGCCAGCAGTTTGACTCCCTGGGAGGGGTTGGTTGCTGAAGCTTTCTTT.

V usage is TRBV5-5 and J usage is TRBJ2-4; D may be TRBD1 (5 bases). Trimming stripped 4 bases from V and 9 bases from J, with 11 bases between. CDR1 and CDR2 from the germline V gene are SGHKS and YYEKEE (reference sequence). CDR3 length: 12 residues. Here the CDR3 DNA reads TGTGCCAGCAGCCCACGACAGTTCATTCAGTACTTC. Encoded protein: CASSPRQFIQYF.

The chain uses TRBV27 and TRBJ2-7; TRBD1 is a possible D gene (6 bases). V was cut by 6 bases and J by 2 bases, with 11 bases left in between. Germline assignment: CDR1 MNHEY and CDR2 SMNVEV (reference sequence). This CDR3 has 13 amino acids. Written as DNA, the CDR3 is TGTGCCAGCAGCCGGACAGCCGCCTACGAGCAGTACTTC. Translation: CASSRTAAYEQYF.

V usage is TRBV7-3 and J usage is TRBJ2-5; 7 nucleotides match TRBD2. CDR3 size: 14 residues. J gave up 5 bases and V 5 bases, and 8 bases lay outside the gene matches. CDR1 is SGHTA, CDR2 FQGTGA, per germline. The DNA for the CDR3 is TGTGCCAGCAGCCCGGGAGGCGCTAGGGAGACCCAGTACTTC. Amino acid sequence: CASSPGGARETQYF.

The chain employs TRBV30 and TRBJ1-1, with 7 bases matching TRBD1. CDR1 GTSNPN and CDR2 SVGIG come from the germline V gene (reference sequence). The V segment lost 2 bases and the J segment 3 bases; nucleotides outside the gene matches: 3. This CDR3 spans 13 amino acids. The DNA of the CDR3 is TGTGCCTGGAGTTCAGACAGGGACACTGAAGCTTTCTTT. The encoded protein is CAWSSDRDTEAFF.

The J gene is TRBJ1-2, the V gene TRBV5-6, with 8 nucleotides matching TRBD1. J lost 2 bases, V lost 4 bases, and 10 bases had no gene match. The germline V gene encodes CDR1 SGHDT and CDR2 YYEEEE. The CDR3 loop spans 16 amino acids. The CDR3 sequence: CASSPLDRGKNYGYTF. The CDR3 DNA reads TGTGCCAGCAGCCCCCTAGACAGGGGAAAAAACTATGGCTACACCTTC. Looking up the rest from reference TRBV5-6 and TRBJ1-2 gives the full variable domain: DAGVTQSPTHLIKTRGQQVTLRCSPKSGHDTVSWYQQALGQGPQFIFQYYEEEERQRGNFPDRFSGHQFPNYSSELNVNALLLGDSALYLCASSPLDRGKNYGYTFGSGTRLTVV.

The CDR3 region is CASSAGLISGANVLTF. CDR3 nucleotide sequence: TGTGCCAGCAGTGCAGGACTGATCTCTGGGGCCAACGTCCTGACTTTC. This rearrangement joins TRBV2 to TRBJ2-6; tentatively, D is TRBD2 (5 bases). The CDR3 consists of 16 residues. CDR1 and CDR2 from the germline V gene are SNHLY and FYNNEI. With 4 bases removed from V and 0 bases from J, the gap between germline ends came to 10 bases.

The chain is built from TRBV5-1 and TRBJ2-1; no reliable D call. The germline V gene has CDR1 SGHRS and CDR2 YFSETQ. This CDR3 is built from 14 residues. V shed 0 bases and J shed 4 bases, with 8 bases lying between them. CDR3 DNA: TGCGCCAGCAGCTTGGGGGCAGGTTACAATGAGCAGTTCTTC. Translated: CASSLGAGYNEQFF.

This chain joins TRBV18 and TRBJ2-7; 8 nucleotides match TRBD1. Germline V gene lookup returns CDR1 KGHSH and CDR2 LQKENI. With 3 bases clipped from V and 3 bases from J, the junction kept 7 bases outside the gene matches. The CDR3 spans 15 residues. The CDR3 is CASSPPTGQVYEQYF. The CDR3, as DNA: TGTGCCAGCTCACCCCCTACGGGACAGGTCTACGAGCAGTACTTC.

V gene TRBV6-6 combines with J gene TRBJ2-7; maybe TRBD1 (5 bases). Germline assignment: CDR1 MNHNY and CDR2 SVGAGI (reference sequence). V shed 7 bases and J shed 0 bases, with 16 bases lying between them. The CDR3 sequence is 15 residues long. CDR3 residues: CASTPTETNSYEQYF. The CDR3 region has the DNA TGTGCCAGCACCCCGACAGAAACTAACTCCTACGAGCAGTACTTC.

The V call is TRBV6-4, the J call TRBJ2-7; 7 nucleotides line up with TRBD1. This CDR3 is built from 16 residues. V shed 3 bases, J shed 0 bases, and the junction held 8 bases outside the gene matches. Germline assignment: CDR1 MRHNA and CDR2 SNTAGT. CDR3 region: CASSEGGRTSSYEQYF. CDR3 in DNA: TGTGCCAGCAGTGAAGGGGGCAGGACGAGCTCCTACGAGCAGTACTTC.